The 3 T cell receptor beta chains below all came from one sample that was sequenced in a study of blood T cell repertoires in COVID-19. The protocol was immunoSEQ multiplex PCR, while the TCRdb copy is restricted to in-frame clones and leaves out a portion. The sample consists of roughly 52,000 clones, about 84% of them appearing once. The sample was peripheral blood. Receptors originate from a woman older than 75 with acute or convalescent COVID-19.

CDR3 DNA sequence: TGCGCCAGCCGGTCGGGACAGGGTACCTACGAGCAGTACTTC. It specifies CASRSGQGTYEQYF. This chain connects TRBV10-2 to TRBJ2-7, with 9 bases matching TRBD1. Trimming took 8 bases from V and 2 from J; bases not matched to a gene: 7. CDR1 and CDR2 (germline): WSHSY, SAAADI. The CDR3 runs to 14 residues.

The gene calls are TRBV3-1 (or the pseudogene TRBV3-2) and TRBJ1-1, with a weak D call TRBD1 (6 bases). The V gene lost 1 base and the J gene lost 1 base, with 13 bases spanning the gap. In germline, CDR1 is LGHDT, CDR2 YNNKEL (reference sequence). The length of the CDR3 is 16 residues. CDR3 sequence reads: CASSQGGGPSNTEAFF. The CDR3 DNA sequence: TGTGCCAGCAGCCAAGGGGGGGGCCCCTCGAACACTGAAGCTTTCTTT.

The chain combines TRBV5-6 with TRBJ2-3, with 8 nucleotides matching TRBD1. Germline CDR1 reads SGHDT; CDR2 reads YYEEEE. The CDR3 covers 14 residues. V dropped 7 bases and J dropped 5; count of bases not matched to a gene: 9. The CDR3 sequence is CASRSGQAEDTQYF. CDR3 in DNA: TGTGCCAGCCGATCGGGACAGGCTGAAGATACGCAGTATTTT.